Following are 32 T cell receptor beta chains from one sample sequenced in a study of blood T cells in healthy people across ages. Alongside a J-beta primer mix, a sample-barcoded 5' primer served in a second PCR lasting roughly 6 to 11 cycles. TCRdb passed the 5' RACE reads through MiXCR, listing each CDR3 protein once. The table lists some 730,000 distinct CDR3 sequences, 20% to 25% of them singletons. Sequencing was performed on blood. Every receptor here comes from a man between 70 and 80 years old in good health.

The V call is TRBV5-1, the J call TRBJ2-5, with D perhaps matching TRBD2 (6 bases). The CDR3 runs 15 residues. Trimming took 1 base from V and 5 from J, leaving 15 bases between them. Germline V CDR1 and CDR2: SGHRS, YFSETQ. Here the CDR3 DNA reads TGCGCCAGCAGCTTGTGGCGGGACGGGGATGAGACCCAGTACTTC. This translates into CASSLWRDGDETQYF.

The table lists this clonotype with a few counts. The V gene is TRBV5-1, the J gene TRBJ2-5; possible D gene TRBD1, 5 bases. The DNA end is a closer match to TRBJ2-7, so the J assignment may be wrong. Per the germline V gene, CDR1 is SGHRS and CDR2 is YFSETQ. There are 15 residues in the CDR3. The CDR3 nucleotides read TGCGCCAGCAGCCCCCAAGGACACCGCTCCTACGAGCAGTACTTC. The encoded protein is CASSPQGHRSYEQYF.

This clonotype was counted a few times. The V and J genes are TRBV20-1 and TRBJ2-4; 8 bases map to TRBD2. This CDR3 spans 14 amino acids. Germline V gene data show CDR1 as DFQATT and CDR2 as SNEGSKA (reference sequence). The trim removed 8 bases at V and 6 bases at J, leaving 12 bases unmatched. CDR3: CSQLGGGGPNIQYF. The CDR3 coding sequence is TGCAGTCAACTCGGGGGCGGGGGGCCAAACATTCAGTACTTC.

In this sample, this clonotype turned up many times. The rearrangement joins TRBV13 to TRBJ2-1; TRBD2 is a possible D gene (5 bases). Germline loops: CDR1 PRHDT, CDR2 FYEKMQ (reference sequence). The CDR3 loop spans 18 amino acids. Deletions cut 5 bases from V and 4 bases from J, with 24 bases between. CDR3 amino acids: CASSHNVGGRIGYNEQFF. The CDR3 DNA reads TGTGCCAGCAGCCACAATGTGGGCGGGCGGATAGGTTACAATGAGCAGTTCTTC.

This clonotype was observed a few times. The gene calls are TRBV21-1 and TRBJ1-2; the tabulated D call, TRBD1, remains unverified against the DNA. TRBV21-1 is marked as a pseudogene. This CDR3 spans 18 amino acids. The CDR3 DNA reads TGTGCCAGCAGCACAGGCACGAAGGACAGGGGGCCTAACTATGGCTACACCTTC. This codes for CASSTGTKDRGPNYGYTF.

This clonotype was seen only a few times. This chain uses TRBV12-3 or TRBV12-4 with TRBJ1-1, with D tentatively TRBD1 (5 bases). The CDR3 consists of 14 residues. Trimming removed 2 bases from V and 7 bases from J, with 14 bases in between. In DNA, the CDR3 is TGTGCCAGCAGTTTACGGGCAGGGTATAGTGAAGCTTTCTTT. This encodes CASSLRAGYSEAFF.

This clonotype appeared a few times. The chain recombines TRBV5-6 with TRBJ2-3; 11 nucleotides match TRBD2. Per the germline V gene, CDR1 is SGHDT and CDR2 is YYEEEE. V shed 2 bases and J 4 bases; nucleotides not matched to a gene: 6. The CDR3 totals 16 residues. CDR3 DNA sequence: TGTGCCAGCAGCTTAACCGTAGCGGGAGGGGCAGATACGCAGTATTTT. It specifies CASSLTVAGGADTQYF.

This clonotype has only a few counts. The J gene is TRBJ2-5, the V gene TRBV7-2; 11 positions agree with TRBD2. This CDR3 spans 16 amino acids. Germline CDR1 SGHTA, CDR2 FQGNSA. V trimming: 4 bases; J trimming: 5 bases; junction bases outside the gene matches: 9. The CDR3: CASSSRTSGSWETQYF. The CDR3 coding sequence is TGTGCCAGCAGCTCACGAACTAGCGGGAGCTGGGAGACCCAGTACTTC.

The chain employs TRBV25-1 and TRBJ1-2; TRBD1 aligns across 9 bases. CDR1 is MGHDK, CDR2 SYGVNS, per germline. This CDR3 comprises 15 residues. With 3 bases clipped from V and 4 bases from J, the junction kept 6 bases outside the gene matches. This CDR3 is CASSDPGQGSYGYTF. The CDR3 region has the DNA TGTGCCAGCAGTGATCCGGGACAGGGATCCTATGGCTACACCTTC.

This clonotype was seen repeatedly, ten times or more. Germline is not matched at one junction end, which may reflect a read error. Here the CDR3 reads CSVEGGGILAGWNEQFF. The CDR3 DNA follows: TGCAGCGTCGAAGGTGGGGGTATACTAGCGGGTTGGAATGAGCAGTTCTTC. The chain recombines TRBV29-1 with TRBJ2-1; the match to TRBD2 covers 9 bases. CDR3 length: 17 residues. CDR1 and CDR2 from the germline V gene are SQVTM and ANQGSEA.

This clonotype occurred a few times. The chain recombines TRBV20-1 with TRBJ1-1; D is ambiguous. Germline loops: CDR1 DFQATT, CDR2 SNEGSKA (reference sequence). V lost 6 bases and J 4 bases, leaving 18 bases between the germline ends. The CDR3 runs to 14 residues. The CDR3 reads CSATRSGPATEAFF. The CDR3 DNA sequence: TGCAGTGCCACTCGCAGCGGCCCGGCCACTGAAGCTTTCTTT.

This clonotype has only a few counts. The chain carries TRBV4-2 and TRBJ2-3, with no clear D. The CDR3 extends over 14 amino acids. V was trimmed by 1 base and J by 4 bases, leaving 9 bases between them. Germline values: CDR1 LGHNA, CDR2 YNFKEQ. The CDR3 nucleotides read TGTGCCAGCAGCCAAGTGGGTGGGCCAGATACGCAGTATTTT. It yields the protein CASSQVGGPDTQYF.

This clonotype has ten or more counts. The CDR3 DNA is TGCAGCGGGGCCGGGACTAGCGGGAGCGGCTACGCGGGGAATGAGCAGTTCTTC. Translation gives CSGAGTSGSGYAGNEQFF. The rearrangement links TRBV29-1 to TRBJ2-1; 14 nucleotides match TRBD2. Unmatched junction bases numbered 18, after V lost 7 bases and J lost 7 bases. The CDR3 has 18 amino acids. The germline gives CDR1 SQVTM, CDR2 ANQGSEA.

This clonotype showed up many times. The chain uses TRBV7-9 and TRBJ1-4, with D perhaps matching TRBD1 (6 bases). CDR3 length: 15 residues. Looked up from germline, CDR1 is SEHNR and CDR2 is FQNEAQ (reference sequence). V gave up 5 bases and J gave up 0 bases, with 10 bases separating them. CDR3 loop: CASSAPGATNEKLFF. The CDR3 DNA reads TGTGCCAGCAGCGCACCAGGGGCAACTAATGAAAAACTGTTTTTT.

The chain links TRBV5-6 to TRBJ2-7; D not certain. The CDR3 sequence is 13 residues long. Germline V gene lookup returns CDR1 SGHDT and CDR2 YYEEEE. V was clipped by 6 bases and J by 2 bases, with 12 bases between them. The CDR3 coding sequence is TGTGCCAGCACGACAACTACCACCTACGAGCAGTACTTC. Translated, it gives CASTTTTTYEQYF.

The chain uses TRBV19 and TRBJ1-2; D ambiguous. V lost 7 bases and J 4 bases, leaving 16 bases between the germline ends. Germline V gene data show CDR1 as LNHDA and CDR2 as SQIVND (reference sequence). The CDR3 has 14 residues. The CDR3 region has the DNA TGTGCCAGTACCAACCGCCAGGAGTTCTATGGCTACACCTTC. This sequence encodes CASTNRQEFYGYTF.

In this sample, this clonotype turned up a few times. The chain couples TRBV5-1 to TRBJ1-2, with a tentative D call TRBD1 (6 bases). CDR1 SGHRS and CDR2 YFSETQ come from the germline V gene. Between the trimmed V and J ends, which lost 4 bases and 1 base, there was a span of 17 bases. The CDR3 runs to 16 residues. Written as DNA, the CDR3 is TGCGCCAGCAGCCCAGATGGGGACACCTATAACTATGGCTACACCTTC. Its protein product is CASSPDGDTYNYGYTF.

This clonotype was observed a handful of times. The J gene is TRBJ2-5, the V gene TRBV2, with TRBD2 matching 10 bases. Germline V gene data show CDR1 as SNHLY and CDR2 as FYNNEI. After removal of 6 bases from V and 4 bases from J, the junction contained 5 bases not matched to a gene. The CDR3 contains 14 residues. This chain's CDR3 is CASRETSGLETQYF. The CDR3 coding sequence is TGTGCCAGCAGGGAGACTAGCGGGTTAGAGACCCAGTACTTC.

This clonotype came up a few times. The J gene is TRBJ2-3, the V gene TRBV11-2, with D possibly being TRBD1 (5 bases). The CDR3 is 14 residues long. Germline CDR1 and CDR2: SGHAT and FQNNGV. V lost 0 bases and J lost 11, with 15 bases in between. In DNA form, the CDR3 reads TGTGCCAGCAGCTTAGATCCCGACAGATTGGGGCAGTATTTT. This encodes CASSLDPDRLGQYF.

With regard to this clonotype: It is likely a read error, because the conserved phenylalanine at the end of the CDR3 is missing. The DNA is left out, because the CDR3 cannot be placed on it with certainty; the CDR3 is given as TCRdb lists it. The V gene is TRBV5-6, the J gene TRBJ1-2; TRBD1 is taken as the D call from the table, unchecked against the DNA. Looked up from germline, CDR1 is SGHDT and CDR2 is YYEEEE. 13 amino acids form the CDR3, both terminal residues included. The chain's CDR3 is CASSLAGTGTDSV.

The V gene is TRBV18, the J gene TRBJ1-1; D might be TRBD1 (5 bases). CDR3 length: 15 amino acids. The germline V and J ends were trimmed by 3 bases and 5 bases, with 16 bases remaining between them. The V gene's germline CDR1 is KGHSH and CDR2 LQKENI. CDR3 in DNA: TGTGCCAGCTCACCCGGACGGGGGATGAGAACTGAAGCTTTCTTT. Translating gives CASSPGRGMRTEAFF.

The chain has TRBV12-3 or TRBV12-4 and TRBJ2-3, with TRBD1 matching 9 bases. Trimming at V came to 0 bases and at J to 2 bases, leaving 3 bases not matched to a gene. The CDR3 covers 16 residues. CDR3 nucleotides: TGTGCCAGCAGTTTAGCCGGGACAGGGACCACAGATACGCAGTATTTT. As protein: CASSLAGTGTTDTQYF.

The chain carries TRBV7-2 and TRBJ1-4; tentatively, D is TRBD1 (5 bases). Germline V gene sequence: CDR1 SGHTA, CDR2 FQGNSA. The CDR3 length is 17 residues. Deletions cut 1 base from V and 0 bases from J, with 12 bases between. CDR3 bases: TGTGCCAGCAGCTTAGGCCAGGGATTCGCAACTAATGAAAAACTGTTTTTT. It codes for CASSLGQGFATNEKLFF.

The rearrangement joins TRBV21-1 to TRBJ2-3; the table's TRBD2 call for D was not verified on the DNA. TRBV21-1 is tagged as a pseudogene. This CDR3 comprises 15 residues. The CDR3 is CASTQVGPVTDTQYF. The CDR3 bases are TGTGCCAGCACCCAAGTTGGGCCGGTTACAGATACGCAGTATTTT.

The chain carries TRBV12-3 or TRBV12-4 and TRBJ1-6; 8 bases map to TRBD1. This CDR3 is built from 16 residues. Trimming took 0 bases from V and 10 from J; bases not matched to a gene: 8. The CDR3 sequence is CASSLAGTGLGSPLHF. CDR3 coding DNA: TGTGCCAGCAGTTTAGCTGGGACAGGTCTTGGGTCACCCCTCCACTTT.

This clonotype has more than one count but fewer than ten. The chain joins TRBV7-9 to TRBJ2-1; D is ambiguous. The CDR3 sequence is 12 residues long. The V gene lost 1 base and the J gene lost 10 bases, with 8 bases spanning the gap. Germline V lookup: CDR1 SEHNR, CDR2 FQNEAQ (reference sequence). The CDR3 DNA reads TGTGCCAGCAGCTTAGTGACTGGGGAGCAGTTCTTC. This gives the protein CASSLVTGEQFF.

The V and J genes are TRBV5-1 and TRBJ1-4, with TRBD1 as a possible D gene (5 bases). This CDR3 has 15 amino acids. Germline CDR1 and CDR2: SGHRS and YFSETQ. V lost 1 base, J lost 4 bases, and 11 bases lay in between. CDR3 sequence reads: CASSLLGRSNEKLFF. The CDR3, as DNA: TGCGCCAGCAGCTTGTTGGGACGGAGTAATGAAAAACTGTTTTTT.

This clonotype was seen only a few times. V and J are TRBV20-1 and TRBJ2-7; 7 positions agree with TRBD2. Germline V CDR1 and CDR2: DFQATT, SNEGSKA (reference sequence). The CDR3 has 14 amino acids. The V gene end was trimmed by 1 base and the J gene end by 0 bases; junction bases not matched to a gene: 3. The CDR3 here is CSARGLAASYEQYF. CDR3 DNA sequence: TGCAGTGCTAGAGGTCTAGCGGCCTCCTACGAGCAGTACTTC.

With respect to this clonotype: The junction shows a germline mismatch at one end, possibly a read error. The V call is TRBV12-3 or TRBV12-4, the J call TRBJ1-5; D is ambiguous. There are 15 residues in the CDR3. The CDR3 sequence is CASSLRRGLNQPRHF. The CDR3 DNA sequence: TGTGCCAGCAGTTTGAGGAGAGGGCTCAATCAGCCCCGGCATTTT.

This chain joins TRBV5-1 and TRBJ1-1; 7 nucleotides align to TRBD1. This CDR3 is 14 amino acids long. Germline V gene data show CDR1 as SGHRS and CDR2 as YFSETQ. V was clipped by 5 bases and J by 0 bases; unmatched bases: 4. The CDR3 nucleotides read TGCGCCAGCAGGGGACAGACCATGAACACTGAAGCTTTCTTT. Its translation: CASRGQTMNTEAFF.

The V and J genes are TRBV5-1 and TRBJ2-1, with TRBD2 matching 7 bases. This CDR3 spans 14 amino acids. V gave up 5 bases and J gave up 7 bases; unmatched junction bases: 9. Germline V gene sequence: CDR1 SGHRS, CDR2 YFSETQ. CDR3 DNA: TGCGCCAGCAGTCCTGCGACTAGCCGGAATGAGCAGTTCTTC. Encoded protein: CASSPATSRNEQFF.

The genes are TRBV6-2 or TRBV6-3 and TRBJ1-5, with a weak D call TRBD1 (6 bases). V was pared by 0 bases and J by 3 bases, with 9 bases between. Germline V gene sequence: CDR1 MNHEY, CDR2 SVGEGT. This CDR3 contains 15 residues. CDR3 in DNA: TGTGCCAGCAGTTACTCCCGGGACAACAATCAGCCCCAGCATTTT. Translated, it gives CASSYSRDNNQPQHF.